This is a list of T cell receptor beta chains from one sample in a study of B cell selection in AIRE deficiency. Repertoires were generated with immunoSEQ multiplex PCR, while TCRdb's copy carries only in-frame clones and drops some. The sample has about 21,000 clones, about 94% seen once. Material for sequencing was Tregs sorted from PBMCs. These receptors came from a human donor with AIRE deficiency. Both conserved end residues are part of each CDR3.

V gene: TRBV7-9; CDR3 protein: CASSPTLWTQFF
V gene: TRBV7-3; CDR3 protein: CASSLSVANEQFF
V gene: TRBV30; CDR3 protein: CAWSGWAVNTGELFF
V gene: TRBV20-1; CDR3 protein: CSARVNQVPFF
V gene: TRBV7-9; CDR3 protein: CASSPDVTEAFF
V gene: TRBV15; CDR3 protein: CATSRGPSGTYNEQFF
V gene: TRBV6-4; CDR3 protein: CASSDRDRGYEQYF
V gene: TRBV28; CDR3 protein: CASSWGGRALYF
V gene: TRBV5-1; CDR3 protein: CASSLANVTGVADNEQFF
V gene: TRBV10-1; CDR3 protein: CASSDPGRAPGELFF
V gene: TRBV11-2; CDR3 protein: CASSLDGNQPQHF
V gene: TRBV6-5; CDR3 protein: CASSRGLAGTDTQYF
V gene: TRBV28; CDR3 protein: CASSLSGGGSNQPQHF
V gene: TRBV9; CDR3 protein: CASSVGSGWGELFF